One sample yielded the 20 T cell receptor beta chains listed below, sequenced in a study of T-cell memory formation after mild COVID-19. From the 5' RACE reads, TCRdb called clonotypes with MiXCR, one entry per CDR3 protein. The sample lists approximately 580,000 distinct CDR3 sequences, roughly 22% seen once, with under 15% in the top ten. The specimen sequenced was PBMCs or a T cell subset sorted from them (not recorded which). These receptors were taken from an adult woman who had mild COVID-19 (a few samples of this study predate the infection). Cell type and time point are not known.

The genes are TRBV6-5 and TRBJ1-1, with TRBD1 identical over 7 bases. This CDR3 comprises 15 residues. Germline CDR1 is MNHEY and CDR2 is SVGAGI. The junction had 7 bases not matched to a gene; V was cut back by 6 bases and J by 0 bases. DNA of the CDR3: TGTGCCAGCAGGCACTCCGGGACAGTGAACACTGAAGCTTTCTTT. Its translation is CASRHSGTVNTEAFF.

V is TRBV29-1 and J is TRBJ2-1; 16 bases line up with TRBD2. V was clipped by 7 bases and J by 0 bases; unmatched bases: 9. The CDR3 is 18 residues long. Germline V lookup: CDR1 SQVTM, CDR2 ANQGSEA. DNA for the CDR3: TGCAGCGCTACGGGACTAGCGGGGGGGCTAAGCTCCTACAATGAGCAGTTCTTC. Translation: CSATGLAGGLSSYNEQFF.

The chain joins TRBV7-7 to TRBJ1-6; possible D gene TRBD1, 5 bases. V was clipped by 5 bases and J by 7 bases, with 15 bases between them. The germline gives CDR1 SSHAT, CDR2 FNYEAQ (reference sequence). CDR3 length: 15 amino acids. CDR3 sequence (DNA): TGTGCCAGCAGCCGTCAGGGCCTAAGAAATTCACCCCTCCACTTT. Its translation: CASSRQGLRNSPLHF.

This clonotype was counted between two and nine times. The CDR3 DNA reads TGTGCCAGCTCACCAACACAGGGGTCCGGAAACACCATATATTTT. It codes for CASSPTQGSGNTIYF. V and J are TRBV18 and TRBJ1-3, with 7 bases aligning to TRBD1. V gave up 2 bases and J gave up 4 bases; unmatched junction bases: 5. There are 15 residues in the CDR3. Per germline, CDR1 KGHSH and CDR2 LQKENI.

This chain joins TRBV9 and TRBJ1-1, with a weak D call TRBD1 (6 bases). This CDR3 is 14 amino acids long. Trimming stripped 3 bases from V and 1 base from J, with 10 bases between. CDR1 and CDR2 (germline): SGDLS, YYNGEE. DNA of the CDR3: TGTGCCAGCAGCGGACAGGCCAAGAACACTGAAGCTTTCTTT. Translation: CASSGQAKNTEAFF.

This clonotype has just a few counts. This chain uses TRBV10-3 with TRBJ2-7, with TRBD1 matching 8 bases. Trimming cost V 2 bases and J 2 bases; bases outside gene matches: 5. The CDR3 has 15 residues. Germline CDR1 and CDR2: ENHRY and SYGVKD. The CDR3, as DNA: TGTGCCATCAGTGAGGGGGACAGGCAAGCCTACGAGCAGTACTTC. This sequence encodes CAISEGDRQAYEQYF.

The chain combines TRBV9 with TRBJ2-2, with D perhaps TRBD1 or TRBD2 (7 bases each). CDR1 is SGDLS, CDR2 YYNGEE, per germline. Deletions cut 4 bases from V and 0 bases from J, with 22 bases between. This CDR3 has 19 residues. The DNA for the CDR3 is TGTGCCAGCAGCCCGCTGGGGGGAGGGGGCCCACCGAACACCGGGGAGCTGTTTTTT. Its translation is CASSPLGGGGPPNTGELFF. Filled out from reference TRBV9 and TRBJ2-2, the complete variable domain reads DSGVTQTPKHLITATGQRVTLRCSPRSGDLSVYWYQQSLDQGLQFLIQYYNGEERAKGNILERFSAQQFPDLHSELNLSSLELGDSALYFCASSPLGGGGPPNTGELFFGEGSRLTVL.

This clonotype showed up just a few times. The chain recombines TRBV7-8 with TRBJ2-4; D ambiguous. The V end was cut by 5 bases, the J end by 2 bases, with 13 bases between. Germline V lookup: CDR1 SGHVS, CDR2 FQNEAQ. This CDR3 spans 15 amino acids. The DNA of the CDR3 is TGTGCCAGCAGCCCACGGGCCCTCTCCAAAAACATTCAGTACTTC. Translating it yields CASSPRALSKNIQYF.

This clonotype has just a few counts. The chain carries TRBV10-3 and TRBJ2-5, with a weak D call TRBD1 (6 bases). The CDR3 consists of 16 residues. The V end was cut by 0 bases, the J end by 3 bases, with 14 bases between. Germline CDR1 reads ENHRY; CDR2 reads SYGVKD. CDR3 residues: CAISESIGRGEETQYF. CDR3 nucleotides: TGTGCCATCAGTGAGTCGATCGGCAGGGGTGAAGAGACCCAGTACTTC.

This clonotype has more than one count but fewer than ten. The rearrangement uses TRBV5-1 and TRBJ2-3; the D gene is possibly TRBD2 (6 bases). This CDR3 spans 17 amino acids. Per the germline V gene, CDR1 is SGHRS and CDR2 is YFSETQ. V dropped 0 bases and J dropped 0 bases, with 14 bases sitting between them. CDR3 DNA: TGCGCCAGCAGCTTGGTTACCGGGAGCGATAGCACAGATACGCAGTATTTT. It yields the protein CASSLVTGSDSTDTQYF.

In its sample, this clonotype was seen a few times. V usage is TRBV24-1 and J usage is TRBJ2-1; D is ambiguous. V was pared by 4 bases and J by 10 bases, with 13 bases between. CDR3 size: 13 residues. Germline loops: CDR1 KGHDR, CDR2 SFDVKD. The CDR3 nucleotides read TGTGCCACCAGTGACCCTATAAAGTACGAGCAGTTCTTC. It translates to CATSDPIKYEQFF.

The table lists this clonotype with a few counts. The chain links TRBV5-5 to TRBJ2-3, with no clear D. V gave up 3 bases and J gave up 2 bases, with 13 bases separating them. The germline gives CDR1 SGHKS, CDR2 YYEKEE (reference sequence). The CDR3 is 15 amino acids. The CDR3 region has the DNA TGTGCCAGCAGCTCGGCCCCGGTTAACACAGATACGCAGTATTTT. This encodes CASSSAPVNTDTQYF.

The V and J genes are TRBV12-3 or TRBV12-4 and TRBJ1-5; D remains unclear. Trimming left V 2 bases short and J 4 bases short, with 15 bases between. The CDR3 runs 16 residues. In nucleotides, the CDR3 is TGTGCCAGCAGTTTAACATCGGGCAGTCGTAATCAGCCCCAGCATTTT. It is translated as CASSLTSGSRNQPQHF.

This clonotype was seen a handful of times. The chain carries TRBV30 and TRBJ1-5; TRBD1 might be the D (5 bases). V was shortened by 4 bases and J by 2 bases, with 18 bases between the two germline ends. The CDR3 has 16 residues. Germline CDR1 is GTSNPN and CDR2 is SVGIG (reference sequence). CDR3: CAWIGQGMLGNQPQHF. The CDR3 coding sequence is TGTGCCTGGATCGGGCAGGGAATGCTCGGCAATCAGCCCCAGCATTTT.

The chain has TRBV19 and TRBJ1-2; 7 bases fit TRBD1. The CDR3 runs to 15 residues. Unmatched junction bases numbered 11, after V lost 6 bases and J lost 4 bases. Germline CDR1 is LNHDA and CDR2 is SQIVND (reference sequence). CDR3 DNA sequence: TGTGCCAGTAGGTCGGACAGGATGGGGTCCTATGGCTACACCTTC. This codes for CASRSDRMGSYGYTF.

This clonotype has a handful of counts. The chain carries TRBV19 and TRBJ2-2, with D possibly being TRBD2 (6 bases). The CDR3 is made up of 14 amino acids. With 1 base removed from V and 6 bases from J, the gap between germline ends came to 9 bases. The germline V gene encodes CDR1 LNHDA and CDR2 SQIVND (reference sequence). The CDR3 spells CASSIGWRAGELFF. CDR3 in DNA: TGTGCCAGTAGTATAGGCTGGAGGGCCGGGGAGCTGTTTTTT. The full variable domain, completed using reference TRBV19 and TRBJ2-2, is DGGITQSPKYLFRKEGQNVTLSCEQNLNHDAMYWYRQDPGQGLRLIYYSQIVNDFQKGDIAEGYSVSREKKESFPLTVTSAQKNPTAFYLCASSIGWRAGELFFGEGSRLTVL.

This clonotype has only a few counts. This chain links TRBV11-2 with TRBJ2-2; unclear D gene. Germline lookup yields CDR1 SGHAT and CDR2 FQNNGV. Between the trimmed V and J ends, which lost 1 base and 2 bases, there was a span of 8 bases. This CDR3 spans 15 amino acids. The CDR3 sequence: CASSLAGTNTGELFF. The DNA for the CDR3 is TGTGCCAGCAGCTTAGCGGGTACTAACACCGGGGAGCTGTTTTTT. The whole variable domain, filled in from reference TRBV11-2 and TRBJ2-2, reads EAGVAQSPRYKIIEKRQSVAFWCNPISGHATLYWYQQILGQGPKLLIQFQNNGVVDDSQLPKDRFSAERLKGVDSTLKIQPAKLEDSAVYLCASSLAGTNTGELFFGEGSRLTVL.

The chain carries TRBV29-1 and TRBJ2-5, with D unresolved. CDR1 is SQVTM and CDR2 is ANQGSEA in the germline V gene. The CDR3 is 12 residues long. Trimming removed 5 bases at V and 5 bases at J, with 12 bases between. The CDR3 reads CSVLVGSETQYF. The DNA of the CDR3 is TGCAGCGTTTTGGTGGGAAGTGAGACCCAGTACTTC.

This chain joins TRBV7-9 and TRBJ1-6; 10 nucleotides align to TRBD1. Germline trimming cut 6 bases from V and 8 bases from J; bases unmatched to any gene: 13. The germline V gene encodes CDR1 SEHNR and CDR2 FQNEAQ (reference sequence). The CDR3 sequence is 17 residues long. Here the CDR3 DNA reads TGTGCCAGCAGAGGCAGGGGGACAGGGGAGAATCATTCACCCCTCCACTTT. Translation gives CASRGRGTGENHSPLHF. The full variable domain, completed using reference TRBV7-9 and TRBJ1-6, is DTGVSQNPRHKITKRGQNVTFRCDPISEHNRLYWYRQTLGQGPEFLTYFQNEAQLEKSRLLSDRFSAERPKGSFSTLEIQRTEQGDSAMYLCASRGRGTGENHSPLHFGNGTRLTVT.

The rearrangement joins TRBV20-1 to TRBJ2-1; tentative D call: TRBD2 (6 bases). Germline V gene lookup returns CDR1 DFQATT and CDR2 SNEGSKA (reference sequence). The germline V and J ends were trimmed by 3 bases and 1 base, with 7 bases remaining between them. This CDR3 comprises 13 residues. CDR3 sequence (DNA): TGCAGTGCTAGTGGGGGGTCCTACAATGAGCAGTTCTTC. Translated: CSASGGSYNEQFF.